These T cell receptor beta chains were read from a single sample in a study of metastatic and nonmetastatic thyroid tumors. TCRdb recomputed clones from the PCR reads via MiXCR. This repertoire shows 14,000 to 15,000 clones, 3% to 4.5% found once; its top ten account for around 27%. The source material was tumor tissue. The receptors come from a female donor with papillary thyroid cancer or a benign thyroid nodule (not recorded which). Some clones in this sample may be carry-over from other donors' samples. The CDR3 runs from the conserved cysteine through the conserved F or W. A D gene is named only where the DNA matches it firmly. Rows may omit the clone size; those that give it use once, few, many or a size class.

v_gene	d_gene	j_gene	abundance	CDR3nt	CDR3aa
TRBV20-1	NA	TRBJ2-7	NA	TGCAGTGCTGGATGTGCCTCCTACGAGCAGTACTTC	CSAGCASYEQYF
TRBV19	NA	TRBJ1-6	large	TGTGCCAGTAGTATTTCGACGTGGGATTCACCCCTCCACTTT	CASSISTWDSPLHF
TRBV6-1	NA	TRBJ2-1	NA	TGTGCCAGCAGCCCACTAGCCGCAAAGGCCTACAATGAGCAGTTCTTC	CASSPLAAKAYNEQFF
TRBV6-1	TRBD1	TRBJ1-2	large	TGTGCCAGCAGTGAATCTGGGACAGTCTATGGCTACACCTTC	CASSESGTVYGYTF
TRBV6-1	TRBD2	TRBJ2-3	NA	TGTGCCAGCAGGGGAACTAGCGGAGGGAGCACAGATACGCAGTATTTT	CASRGTSGGSTDTQYF
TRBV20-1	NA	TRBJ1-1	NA	TGCAGTGCTAGAGAGGGGGGACCGAACACTGAAGCTTTCTTT	CSAREGGPNTEAFF
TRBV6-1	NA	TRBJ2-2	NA	TGTGCCAGCAAAGTGGTAGTGGCGAACACCGGGGAGCTGTTTTTT	CASKVVVANTGELFF
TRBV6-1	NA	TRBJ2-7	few	TGTGCCAGCAGTGAACCCGCCACAGGTGTGGAGCAGTACTTC	CASSEPATGVEQYF
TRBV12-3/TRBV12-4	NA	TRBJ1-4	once	TGTGCCAGCAGTTGGGGGGGGGGATTGGAAAAACTGTTTTTT	CASSWGGGLEKLFF
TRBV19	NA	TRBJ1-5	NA	TGTGCCAGTAGACAGGCTGGTAATCGGCCCCAGCATTTT	CASRQAGNRPQHF
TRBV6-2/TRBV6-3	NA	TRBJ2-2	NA	TGTGCCAGCAGCCGAGGGGGGACCGGGGAGCTGTTTTTT	CASSRGGTGELFF
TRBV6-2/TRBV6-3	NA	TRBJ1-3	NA	TGTGCCAGCAGCCGGCGGGAGGGCTCTGGAAACACCATATATTTT	CASSRREGSGNTIYF
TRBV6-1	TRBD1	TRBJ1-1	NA	TGTGCCAGCAGTCCATATCGAACAGGGGGTGAAGCTTTCTTT	CASSPYRTGGEAFF
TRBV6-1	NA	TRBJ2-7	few	TGTGCCAGCAGCCCCCGGACGGGCGAGCAGTACTTC	CASSPRTGEQYF
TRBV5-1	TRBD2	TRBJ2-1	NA	TGCGCCAGCAGCCACATTAGCGGGAGCTCCTACAATGAGCAGTTCTTC	CASSHISGSSYNEQFF
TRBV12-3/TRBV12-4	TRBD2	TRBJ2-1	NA	TGTGCCAGCAGTTTAGCGCTGGGGGGGGATGGGCAGTCCTTC	CASSLALGGDGQSF
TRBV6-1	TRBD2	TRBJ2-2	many	TGTGCCAGCAGGGTCGCAGGGTGGGGAGGGACCGGGGAGCTGTTTTTT	CASRVAGWGGTGELFF
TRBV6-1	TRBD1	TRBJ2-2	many	TGTGCCAGCAAGACAGGGGACACCGGGGAGCTGTTTTTT	CASKTGDTGELFF
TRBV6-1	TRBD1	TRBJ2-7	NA	TGTGCCACTTCCGGGACAGCCTATTCCTACGAGCAGTACTTC	CATSGTAYSYEQYF
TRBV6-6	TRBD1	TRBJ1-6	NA	TGTGCCAGCAGTTACTCCGGGACAGGTTTAAATTCACCCCTCCACTTT	CASSYSGTGLNSPLHF
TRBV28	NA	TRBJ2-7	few	TGTGCCAGCAGTTTAACAGTCTCCTACGAGCAGTACTTC	CASSLTVSYEQYF
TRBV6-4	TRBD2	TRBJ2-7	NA	TGTGCCAGCAGTGATAAGCTAGCGGGGGCCTACGAGCAGTACTTC	CASSDKLAGAYEQYF
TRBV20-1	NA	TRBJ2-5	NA	TGCAGTGCTAACCAGGGTGTGAGGACCCAGTACTTC	CSANQGVRTQYF
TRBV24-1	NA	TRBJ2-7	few	TGTGCCACCAGTGATTCGGACACTGGGGTGTTCTTC	CATSDSDTGVFF
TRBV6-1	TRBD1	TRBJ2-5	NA	TGTGCCAGCTTGGACGACAGGGTTGAGACCCAGTACTTC	CASLDDRVETQYF
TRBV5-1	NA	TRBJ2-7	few	TGCGCCAGCAGCTTAATTGACGGATACGAGCAGTACTTC	CASSLIDGYEQYF
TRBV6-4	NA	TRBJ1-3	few	TGTGCCAGCAGTTACGGGGCACTAGGAAACACCATATATTTT	CASSYGALGNTIYF
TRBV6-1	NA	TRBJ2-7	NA	TGTGCCAGCAGTGAAGATGGGGCCGCCGCCTACGAGCAGTACTTC	CASSEDGAAAYEQYF
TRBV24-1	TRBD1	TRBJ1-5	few	TGTGCCACCAGTGGACAGGGTGTCAATCAGCCCCAGCATTTT	CATSGQGVNQPQHF
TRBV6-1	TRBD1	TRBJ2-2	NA	TGTGCCAGCAGTGAATTAGGGGGACAGGCAAACACCGGGGAGCTGTTTTTT	CASSELGGQANTGELFF
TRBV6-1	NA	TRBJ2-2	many	TGTGCCAGCAGGCTCGGGACCACCAACACCGGGGAGCTGTTTTTT	CASRLGTTNTGELFF
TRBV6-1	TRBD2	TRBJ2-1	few	TGTGCCAGCAGTGAAGAGGCGGGAGGGGGGCAGGATGAGCAGTTCTTC	CASSEEAGGGQDEQFF
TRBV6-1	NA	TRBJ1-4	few	TGTGCCAGCAGTGATGAGGGGAGATATGCTGAAAAACTGTTTTTT	CASSDEGRYAEKLFF
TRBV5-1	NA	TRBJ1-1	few	TGCGCCAGCAGCTGGCAGGGGTTGGACACTGAAGCTTTCTTT	CASSWQGLDTEAFF
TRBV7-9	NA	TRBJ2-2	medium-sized	TGTGCCACCTGGGCCGGGGAGCTGTTTTTT	CATWAGELFF
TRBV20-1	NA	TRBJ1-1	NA	TGCAGTGCTAGCTCAGGGGATTCCCTGAACACTGAAGCTTTCTTT	CSASSGDSLNTEAFF
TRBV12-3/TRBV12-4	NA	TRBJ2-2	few	TGTGCCAGCAGAACTATGGCCGGGGAGCTGTTTTTT	CASRTMAGELFF
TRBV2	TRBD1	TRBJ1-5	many	TGTGCCAGCACCCTACAGGGGCGGGATCCCCAGCATTTT	CASTLQGRDPQHF
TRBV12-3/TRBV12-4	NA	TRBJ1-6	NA	TGTGCCAGCAGTTTAGGAGGGACACCGGTTAATTCACCCCTCCACTTT	CASSLGGTPVNSPLHF
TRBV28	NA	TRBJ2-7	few	TGTGCCAGCAAGTCAGGTGGAGGATACGAGCAGTACTTC	CASKSGGGYEQYF
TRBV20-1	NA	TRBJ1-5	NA	TGCAGTGCTAAGGGATTGCAGGGCTTCAATCAGCCCCAGCATTTT	CSAKGLQGFNQPQHF
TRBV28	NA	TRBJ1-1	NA	TGTGCCAGCAGTTTAGGGGGGGGTAGAGATTTCTTT	CASSLGGGRDFF
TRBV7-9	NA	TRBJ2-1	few	TGTGCCAGCACCTCCCGTGAGGGGAATGAGCAGTTCTTC	CASTSREGNEQFF
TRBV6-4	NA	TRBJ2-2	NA	TGTGCCAGCAGTTACAGTGCGGGGTACCGAACCGGGGAGCTGTTTTTT	CASSYSAGYRTGELFF
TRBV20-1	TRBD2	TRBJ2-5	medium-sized	TGCAGTGCGAGAGGTCTAGCGGGGGGTTCAGAGACCCAGTACTTC	CSARGLAGGSETQYF
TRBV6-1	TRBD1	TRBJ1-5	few	TGTGCCAGCAGTTCGGGACAGAAGAATCAGCCCCAGCATTTT	CASSSGQKNQPQHF
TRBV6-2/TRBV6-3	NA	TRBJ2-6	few	TGTGCCAGCAGTCTAAGGATGCGGGGGGCCAACGTCCTGACTTTC	CASSLRMRGANVLTF
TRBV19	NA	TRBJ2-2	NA	TGTGCCAGCGAGCACGGGGAGCTGTTTTTT	CASEHGELFF
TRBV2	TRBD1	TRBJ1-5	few	TGTGCCAGCAGCGTCCCAGGGGGTCAGCCCCAGCATTTT	CASSVPGGQPQHF
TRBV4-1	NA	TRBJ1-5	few	TGCGCCAGCAGCCATGGGGCGGGGGTTCAGCCCCAGCATTTT	CASSHGAGVQPQHF
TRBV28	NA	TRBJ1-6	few	TGTGCCAGCAGGATCCGGGACCGGAATTCACCCCTCCACTTT	CASRIRDRNSPLHF
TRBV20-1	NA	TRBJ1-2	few	TGCAGTGCTAGAGAGGCAGGTGGTGGCTACACCTTC	CSAREAGGGYTF
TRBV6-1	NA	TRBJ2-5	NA	TGTGCCAGCAGAGGGAGCGGAGAGACCCAGTACTTC	CASRGSGETQYF
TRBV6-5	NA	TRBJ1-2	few	TGTGCCAGCAGTTACACAGGGCCAGGTTATGGCTACACCTTC	CASSYTGPGYGYTF
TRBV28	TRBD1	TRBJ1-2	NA	TGTGCCAGCAGACTTCAGGGGGATAAGGGTGGCTACACCTTC	CASRLQGDKGGYTF
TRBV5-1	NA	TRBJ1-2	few	TGCGCCAGCAGCTTGGAACAGGAGGGCTATGGCTACACCTTC	CASSLEQEGYGYTF
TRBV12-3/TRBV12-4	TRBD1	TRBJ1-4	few	TGTGCCAGCAGTTTTTTTACAGGGGGATCTAATGAAAAACTGTTTTTT	CASSFFTGGSNEKLFF
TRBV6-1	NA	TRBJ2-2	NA	TGTTCCACCGGAGTGGACACCGGCGAGCTGTTTTTT	CSTGVDTGELFF
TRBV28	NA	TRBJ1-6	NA	TGTGCCAGCAGTTTGACGGATTATAATTCACCCCTCCACTTT	CASSLTDYNSPLHF